This is a list of T cell receptor beta chains from one sample in a study of CD4 T cells in relation to SARS-CoV-2 and coronaviruses. Assay used: immunoSEQ multiplex PCR; TCRdb lists only in-frame clones, some missing. This sample has about 11,000 clones, with roughly 84% found just once. No cognate antigen is known for these TCRs. Material for sequencing was CD4+ T cells from PBMCs, cultured in vitro. The receptors stem from a human donor in good health. Each CDR3 is given with its conserved first and last residue. Fields, in order: V gene, D gene, J gene, CDR3 length, clone size, CDR3 DNA, CDR3 protein. The D gene is left open where the match is weak. Only part of the rows carry a size: once, few, many, or a class if the clone is expanded.

v_call: TRBV5-1
d_call: TRBD1
j_call: TRBJ2-1
cdr3_length: 18
clone_size: .
cdr3_nt: TGCGCCAGCAGCTCAGACCGGGACAGCCGTTTCTCCTACAATGAGCAGTTCTTC
cdr3_aa: CASSSDRDSRFSYNEQFF

v_call: TRBV10-3
d_call: .
j_call: TRBJ2-5
cdr3_length: 15
clone_size: .
cdr3_nt: TGTGCCATCAGTGAGTCGATTGGGCTAGAAGAGACCCAGTACTTC
cdr3_aa: CAISESIGLEETQYF

v_call: TRBV7-2
d_call: .
j_call: TRBJ1-1
cdr3_length: 13
clone_size: .
cdr3_nt: TGTGCCAGCAGCTACGCCGTGGACAGTGAAGCTTTCTTT
cdr3_aa: CASSYAVDSEAFF

v_call: TRBV5-1
d_call: TRBD2
j_call: TRBJ2-7
cdr3_length: 15
clone_size: medium-sized
cdr3_nt: TGCGCCAGCAGTTTCGAGACTAGCGGATCCTACGAGCAGTACTTC
cdr3_aa: CASSFETSGSYEQYF

v_call: TRBV18
d_call: TRBD1
j_call: TRBJ1-4
cdr3_length: 14
clone_size: .
cdr3_nt: TGTGCCAGCTCACCATTGACAGGGATGGAAAAACTGTTTTTT
cdr3_aa: CASSPLTGMEKLFF

v_call: TRBV7-2
d_call: .
j_call: TRBJ2-5
cdr3_length: 14
clone_size: .
cdr3_nt: TGTGCCAGCAGCCCCGCGGGGACGAGGGAGACCCAGTACTTC
cdr3_aa: CASSPAGTRETQYF

v_call: TRBV21-1
d_call: .
j_call: TRBJ1-1
cdr3_length: 14
clone_size: .
cdr3_nt: TGTGCCAGCAGCAAAGGACGGCGCAACACTGAAGCTTTCTTT
cdr3_aa: CASSKGRRNTEAFF

v_call: TRBV3-1/TRBV3-2
d_call: TRBD2
j_call: TRBJ2-2
cdr3_length: 17
clone_size: .
cdr3_nt: TGTGCCAGCAGCCAAGGCAGCGGGGGGGCCAGGGGCGGGGAGCTGTTTTTT
cdr3_aa: CASSQGSGGARGGELFF

v_call: TRBV11-3
d_call: .
j_call: TRBJ2-2
cdr3_length: 15
clone_size: .
cdr3_nt: TGTGCCAGCTCCGGGGGCGGTACGAACACCGGGGAGCTGTTTTTT
cdr3_aa: CASSGGGTNTGELFF

v_call: TRBV12-3/TRBV12-4
d_call: .
j_call: TRBJ1-2
cdr3_length: 12
clone_size: .
cdr3_nt: TGTGCCAGCAGTCCTACAGGGTTCGGCTACACCTTC
cdr3_aa: CASSPTGFGYTF

v_call: TRBV19
d_call: .
j_call: TRBJ2-6
cdr3_length: 17
clone_size: .
cdr3_nt: TGTGCCAGTAGTATTTCCAGGGTCGGTTCTGGGGCCAACGTCCTGACTTTC
cdr3_aa: CASSISRVGSGANVLTF

v_call: TRBV5-4
d_call: TRBD2
j_call: TRBJ2-5
cdr3_length: 15
clone_size: .
cdr3_nt: TGTGCCAGCAGCTTTGTGGCGGGAGGCCCCGAGACCCAGTACTTC
cdr3_aa: CASSFVAGGPETQYF

v_call: TRBV6-5
d_call: .
j_call: TRBJ2-7
cdr3_length: 14
clone_size: .
cdr3_nt: TGTGCCAGCAGTTACAAGGGTAGGGGCTACGAGCAGTACTTC
cdr3_aa: CASSYKGRGYEQYF

v_call: TRBV5-1
d_call: .
j_call: TRBJ1-2
cdr3_length: 14
clone_size: .
cdr3_nt: TGCGCCAGCAGCTTGACCACAGGAAACTATGGCTACACCTTC
cdr3_aa: CASSLTTGNYGYTF

v_call: TRBV27
d_call: .
j_call: TRBJ2-7
cdr3_length: 13
clone_size: .
cdr3_nt: TGTGCCAGCCCACTGGGGGTTACCTACGAGCAGTACTTC
cdr3_aa: CASPLGVTYEQYF

v_call: TRBV3-1/TRBV3-2
d_call: TRBD1
j_call: TRBJ1-4
cdr3_length: 16
clone_size: .
cdr3_nt: TGTGCCAGCAGCCCAACTACAGGGGTGGGTACTGAAAAACTGTTTTTT
cdr3_aa: CASSPTTGVGTEKLFF

v_call: TRBV3-1/TRBV3-2
d_call: .
j_call: TRBJ1-2
cdr3_length: 13
clone_size: .
cdr3_nt: TGTGCCAGCTTCTACCCCAGGGGTTATGGCTACACCTTC
cdr3_aa: CASFYPRGYGYTF

v_call: TRBV13
d_call: .
j_call: TRBJ1-4
cdr3_length: 13
clone_size: once
cdr3_nt: TGTGCCAGCAGAACACGGACCGGGGAAAAACTGTTTTTT
cdr3_aa: CASRTRTGEKLFF

v_call: TRBV3-1/TRBV3-2
d_call: TRBD2
j_call: TRBJ2-1
cdr3_length: 15
clone_size: .
cdr3_nt: TGTGCCAGCAGCCAGACTAGCGGGTCCTACAATGAGCAGTTCTTC
cdr3_aa: CASSQTSGSYNEQFF

v_call: TRBV6-5
d_call: TRBD2
j_call: TRBJ2-7
cdr3_length: 15
clone_size: .
cdr3_nt: TGTGCCAGCAGTCAGGGAGCGGGATCCTACTACGAGCAGTACTTC
cdr3_aa: CASSQGAGSYYEQYF

v_call: TRBV6-2/TRBV6-3
d_call: TRBD1
j_call: TRBJ2-3
cdr3_length: 14
clone_size: once
cdr3_nt: TGTGCCAGCAGTTACAGGGGGCCGGCAGATACGCAGTATTTT
cdr3_aa: CASSYRGPADTQYF

v_call: TRBV7-9
d_call: .
j_call: TRBJ1-2
cdr3_length: 14
clone_size: .
cdr3_nt: TGTGCCAGCAGCTTAGGGGCGGGAGACTATGGCTACACCTTC
cdr3_aa: CASSLGAGDYGYTF

v_call: TRBV6-5
d_call: TRBD1
j_call: TRBJ2-5
cdr3_length: 15
clone_size: .
cdr3_nt: TGTGCCAGCACGCGGGACAGGGGGCGGTTGGAGACCCAGTACTTC
cdr3_aa: CASTRDRGRLETQYF

v_call: TRBV28
d_call: .
j_call: TRBJ1-1
cdr3_length: 16
clone_size: .
cdr3_nt: TGTGCCAGCAAATACTTACGGGCTCTAAAGAACACTGAAGCTTTCTTT
cdr3_aa: CASKYLRALKNTEAFF

v_call: TRBV19
d_call: .
j_call: TRBJ1-1
cdr3_length: 15
clone_size: .
cdr3_nt: TGTGCCAGTAGTACCCAAGACCAGACAGATTATGAAGCTTTCTTT
cdr3_aa: CASSTQDQTDYEAFF

v_call: TRBV5-1
d_call: TRBD1
j_call: TRBJ2-5
cdr3_length: 14
clone_size: .
cdr3_nt: TGCGCCAGCAGAGAGCAGGGGGCAGAGGAGACCCAGTACTTC
cdr3_aa: CASREQGAEETQYF

v_call: TRBV6-5
d_call: TRBD2
j_call: TRBJ2-3
cdr3_length: 14
clone_size: once
cdr3_nt: TGTGCCAGCACCTGGGGGGGTGCCACAGATACGCAGTATTTT
cdr3_aa: CASTWGGATDTQYF

v_call: TRBV19
d_call: .
j_call: TRBJ1-1
cdr3_length: 14
clone_size: .
cdr3_nt: TGTGCCAGTAGTGACGGGACATTGAACACTGAAGCTTTCTTT
cdr3_aa: CASSDGTLNTEAFF

v_call: TRBV11-3
d_call: .
j_call: TRBJ1-1
cdr3_length: 13
clone_size: .
cdr3_nt: TGTGCCAGCAGCTTGGGTGGGAACACTGAAGCTTTCTTT
cdr3_aa: CASSLGGNTEAFF

v_call: TRBV9
d_call: TRBD1
j_call: TRBJ1-3
cdr3_length: 15
clone_size: .
cdr3_nt: TGTGCCAGCAGCGCCGACAGGGGGCAAGGAAACACCATATATTTT
cdr3_aa: CASSADRGQGNTIYF

v_call: TRBV12-2
d_call: .
j_call: TRBJ2-3
cdr3_length: 15
clone_size: once
cdr3_nt: TGTGCAAGTCGCTCTTTAGCGGGCAGCACAGATACGCAGTATTTT
cdr3_aa: CASRSLAGSTDTQYF

v_call: TRBV12-3/TRBV12-4
d_call: .
j_call: TRBJ1-1
cdr3_length: 13
clone_size: .
cdr3_nt: TGTGCCAGCGACCGGGGGACGGGCACTGAAGCTTTCTTT
cdr3_aa: CASDRGTGTEAFF

v_call: TRBV19
d_call: .
j_call: TRBJ1-5
cdr3_length: 16
clone_size: .
cdr3_nt: TGTGCCAGTAGTATGAGCGGACCCTATAGCAATCAGCCCCAGCATTTT
cdr3_aa: CASSMSGPYSNQPQHF

v_call: TRBV2
d_call: .
j_call: TRBJ2-7
cdr3_length: 12
clone_size: few
cdr3_nt: TGTGCCAGCAGGGGGGCCGCCTACGAGCAGTACTTC
cdr3_aa: CASRGAAYEQYF

v_call: TRBV20-1
d_call: .
j_call: TRBJ2-7
cdr3_length: 11
clone_size: few
cdr3_nt: TGCAGTGCTAGGGACACCTACGAGCAGTACTTC
cdr3_aa: CSARDTYEQYF

v_call: TRBV11-2
d_call: .
j_call: TRBJ2-5
cdr3_length: 12
clone_size: .
cdr3_nt: TGTGCCAGCAGCCTAGGCAGAGAGACCCAGTACTTC
cdr3_aa: CASSLGRETQYF

v_call: TRBV19
d_call: TRBD2
j_call: TRBJ2-7
cdr3_length: 17
clone_size: few
cdr3_nt: TGTGCCAGTAGAGCCTCTAGCGGGATACTCGGTTCCTACGAGCAGTACTTC
cdr3_aa: CASRASSGILGSYEQYF

v_call: TRBV10-3
d_call: TRBD1
j_call: TRBJ1-1
cdr3_length: 11
clone_size: .
cdr3_nt: TGTGCCATCAGGAGGGACAGTGAAGCTTTCTTT
cdr3_aa: CAIRRDSEAFF

v_call: TRBV19
d_call: .
j_call: TRBJ2-1
cdr3_length: 12
clone_size: .
cdr3_nt: TGTGCCAGTAGTTCGGCCGGGGCGAAACAGTTCTTC
cdr3_aa: CASSSAGAKQFF

v_call: TRBV5-1
d_call: .
j_call: TRBJ2-3
cdr3_length: 13
clone_size: .
cdr3_nt: TGCGCCAGCAGCTTCTCTAGCACAGATACGCAGTATTTT
cdr3_aa: CASSFSSTDTQYF